The sequence of this T cell receptor beta chain was determined in a study of blood T cell repertoires in COVID-19. Overall study context: Specimens from acute and convalescent COVID-19 originated in the United States, Italy and Spain.

V was pared by 8 bases and J by 5 bases, with 6 bases of the junction left unmatched. Germline CDR1 reads SNHLY; CDR2 reads FYNNEI. The length of the CDR3 is 14 residues. The table came from immunoSEQ multiplex PCR; TCRdb's copy has only in-frame clones and leaves some out. The sample has 150,000 to 200,000 clones; around 84% are singletons. The clonotype originates from a man between 35 and 55 years old with active or convalescent COVID-19. The sequenced sample consisted of peripheral blood. The gene calls are TRBV2 and TRBJ2-3; 11 bases align to TRBD2. The CDR3 reads CASLSGGAVDTQYF. In DNA, the CDR3 is TGTGCCAGCCTTAGCGGGGGGGCAGTAGATACGCAGTATTTT.